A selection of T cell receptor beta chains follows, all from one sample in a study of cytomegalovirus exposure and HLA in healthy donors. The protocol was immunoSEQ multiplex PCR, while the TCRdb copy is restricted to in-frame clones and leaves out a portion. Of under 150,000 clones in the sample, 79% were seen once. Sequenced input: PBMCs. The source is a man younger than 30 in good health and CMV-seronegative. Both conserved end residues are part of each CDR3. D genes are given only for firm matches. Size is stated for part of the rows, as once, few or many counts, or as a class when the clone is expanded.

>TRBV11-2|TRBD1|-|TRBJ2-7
TGTGCCAGCAGCTTAGATATCGACAGGGCCTACGAGCAGTACTTC
CASSLDIDRAYEQYF
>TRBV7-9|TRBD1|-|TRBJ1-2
TGTGCCAGCAGCTCCCTAACTCCGACAGGGTCAAACTATGGCTACACCTTC
CASSSLTPTGSNYGYTF
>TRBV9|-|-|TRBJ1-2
TGTGCCAGCAGCGTTGACGGACGGCGGGGGAATGGCTACACCTTC
CASSVDGRRGNGYTF
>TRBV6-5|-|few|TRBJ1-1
TGTGCCAGCAGCGGTCCGAGTGAAGCTTTCTTT
CASSGPSEAFF
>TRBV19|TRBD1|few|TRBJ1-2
TGTGCCAGTAGCCCAATCGGGACAGGTGCTTCCTATGGCTACACCTTC
CASSPIGTGASYGYTF
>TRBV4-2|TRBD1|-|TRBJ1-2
TGTGCCAGTAATAAAGGGGGCCCAAATTATGGCTACACCTTC
CASNKGGPNYGYTF
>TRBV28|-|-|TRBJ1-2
TGTGCCAGCAGTTTTCAGGGAAATGGCTACACCTTC
CASSFQGNGYTF
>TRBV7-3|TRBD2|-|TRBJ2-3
TGTGCCAGCAGCTTTGCTAGCGGGAGCGGCACAGATACGCAGTATTTT
CASSFASGSGTDTQYF
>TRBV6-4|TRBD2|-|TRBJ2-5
TGTGCCAGCAGTACTAGCGGACAAGAGACCCAGTACTTC
CASSTSGQETQYF
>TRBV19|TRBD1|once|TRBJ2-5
TGTGCCAGCAGAGACAGGGTACAAGAGACCCAGTACTTC
CASRDRVQETQYF
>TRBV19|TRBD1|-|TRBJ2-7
TGTGCCAGTAGTGCGACCGGGACAGGGCTCGAGCAGTACTTC
CASSATGTGLEQYF
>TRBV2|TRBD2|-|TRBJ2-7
TGTGCCAGCAGGAGGACTAGCGGGAGAGGCCTCGAGCAGTACTTC
CASRRTSGRGLEQYF
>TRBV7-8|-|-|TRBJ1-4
TGTGCCAGCAGCACCGACTGGCGTGGAAAACTGTTTTTT
CASSTDWRGKLFF
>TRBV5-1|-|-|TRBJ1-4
TGCGCCAGCAGCCAAACCCCCAGGGGATCGGGTGAAAAACTGTTTTTT
CASSQTPRGSGEKLFF
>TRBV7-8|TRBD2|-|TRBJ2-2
TGTGCCAGCAGCCCTCAGGGAAACCTAGCGGGAGGGAGGTCCGGGGAGCTGTTTTTT
CASSPQGNLAGGRSGELFF
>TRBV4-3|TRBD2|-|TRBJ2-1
TGCGCCAGCAGCCAAGCACTAGCGGGGGGGGAGGAGCAGTTCTTC
CASSQALAGGEEQFF
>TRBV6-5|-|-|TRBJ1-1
TGTGCCAGCAGTCCGTATAACACTGAAGCTTTCTTT
CASSPYNTEAFF
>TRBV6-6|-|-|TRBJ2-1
TGCGCCGGCAGGCGTCGGGACTCCTACAATGAGCAGTTCTTC
CAGRRRDSYNEQFF
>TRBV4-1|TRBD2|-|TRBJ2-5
TGCGCCAACAGCCAAGTCGAAGTAGGGGAGGGCCTCCAAGAGACCCAGTACTTC
CANSQVEVGEGLQETQYF
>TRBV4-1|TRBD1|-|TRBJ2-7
TGCGCCAGCAGCGTGACAGGGGGTAAGGAATACGAGCAGTACTTC
CASSVTGGKEYEQYF
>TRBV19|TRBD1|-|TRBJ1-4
TGTGCCAGTAGTCGCACAGGGGCCGCAACTAATGAAAAACTGTTTTTT
CASSRTGAATNEKLFF
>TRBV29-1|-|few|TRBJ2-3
TGCAGCGTTGAAGATAGGGGCAGGTCCACAGATACGCAGTATTTT
CSVEDRGRSTDTQYF
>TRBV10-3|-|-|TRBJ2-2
TGTGCCATCTCGGACAGGGTTGGCGGGAGTGGCACCGGGGAGCTGTTTTTT
CAISDRVGGSGTGELFF
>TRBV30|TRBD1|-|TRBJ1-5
TGTGCCTGGAGCCCCTCCGGGACAGGGTTATATCAGCCCCAGCATTTT
CAWSPSGTGLYQPQHF
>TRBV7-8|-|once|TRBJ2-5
TGTGCCAGCAGCCTTTACACAGGAGACCAAGAGACCCAGTACTTC
CASSLYTGDQETQYF
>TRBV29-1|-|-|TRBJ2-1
TGCAGCGTATACGACAGGCTGGAGCAGTTCTTC
CSVYDRLEQFF
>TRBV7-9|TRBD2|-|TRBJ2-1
TGTGCCAGCAGCTTAGAGGGGAGGGCCAGGAACAATGAGCAGTTCTTC
CASSLEGRARNNEQFF
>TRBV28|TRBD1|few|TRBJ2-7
TGTGCCAGTAGCATACAGACAGGGACGAATTACGAGCAGTACTTC
CASSIQTGTNYEQYF
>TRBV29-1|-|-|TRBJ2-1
TGCAGCGTTGAGTTGTTCCCAGGGTCCTACAATGAGCAGTTCTTC
CSVELFPGSYNEQFF
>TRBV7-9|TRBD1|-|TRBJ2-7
TGTGCCAGCAGTTTCGGGACAGCCAACGCCGAGCAGTACTTC
CASSFGTANAEQYF
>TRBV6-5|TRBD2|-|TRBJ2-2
TGTGCCAGCAGTTACGAACTAGCGGGAGCCACCGGGGAGCTGTTTTTT
CASSYELAGATGELFF
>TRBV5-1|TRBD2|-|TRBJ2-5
TGCGCCAGCAGCTTGGAGGGACTAGTGCTACAAGAGACCCAGTACTTC
CASSLEGLVLQETQYF
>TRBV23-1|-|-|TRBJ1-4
TGCGCCAGCACCGCTTCCTCTCCGGACACCCTTGAAAAACTGTTTTTT
CASTASSPDTLEKLFF
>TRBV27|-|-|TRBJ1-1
TGTGCCAGCAGTCACCCCGGGGGGGATCGGGCCTTCTTT
CASSHPGGDRAFF
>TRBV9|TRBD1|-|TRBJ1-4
TGTGCCAGCAGCGGCGACAGGGGGCGCAATGAAAAACTGTTTTTT
CASSGDRGRNEKLFF
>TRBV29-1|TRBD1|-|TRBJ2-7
TGCAGCATCAGGGACAGGGGGCAATCCGAGCAGTACTTC
CSIRDRGQSEQYF
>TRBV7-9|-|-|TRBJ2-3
TGTGCCAGCAGCTTCAGTCGGGATGGACGAAACACAGATACGCAGTATTTT
CASSFSRDGRNTDTQYF
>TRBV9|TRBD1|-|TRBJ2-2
TGTGCCAGCAGCGGACAGGGTTTGAACACCGGGGAGCTGTTTTTT
CASSGQGLNTGELFF
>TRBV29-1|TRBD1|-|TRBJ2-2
TGCAGCATAAGGGACAGAACGAACACCGGGGAGCTGTTTTTT
CSIRDRTNTGELFF
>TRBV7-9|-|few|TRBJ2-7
TGTTCCAGCAGCCAAGACTCCGGAGAGCAGTACTTC
CSSSQDSGEQYF
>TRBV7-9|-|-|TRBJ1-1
TGTGCCAGCAGCCCAGGGTTGTCGGACACTGAAGCTTTCTTT
CASSPGLSDTEAFF